This TCR beta chain was recovered during a study of neurological immune-mediated disorders. V lost 1 base to trimming and J lost 2 bases, with 13 bases between them. Germline CDR1 and CDR2: SGDLS and YYNGEE. This CDR3 contains 17 residues. TCRdb reprocessed the 5' RACE reads with MiXCR, giving one entry per CDR3 protein. The repertoire holds fewer than 40,000 distinct CDR3 sequences, with more than 4.5% as singletons. This clonotype was counted many times. This TCR was recovered from a man aged 18 to 29 in good health. Specimen: CD4+ T cells from blood. The chain uses TRBV9 and TRBJ2-6; TRBD2 might be the D (7 bases). In DNA, the CDR3 is TGTGCCAGCAGCGTACAAGGAGGGGGGGCTGGGGCCAACGTCCTGACTTTC. It codes for CASSVQGGGAGANVLTF. Variable domain in full (rest from reference TRBV9 and TRBJ2-6): DSGVTQTPKHLITATGQRVTLRCSPRSGDLSVYWYQQSLDQGLQFLIQYYNGEERAKGNILERFSAQQFPDLHSELNLSSLELGDSALYFCASSVQGGGAGANVLTFGAGSRLTVL.